This is a list of T cell receptor beta chains from one sample in a study of T cell clusters in autoimmune cytopenias. TCRdb re-called the multiplex PCR reads and gives one entry per CDR3 protein, without DNA. Its listing shows 7,700 or so distinct CDR3 sequences. The sequenced material came from peripheral blood. The receptors were gathered from a human donor with an autoimmune cytopenia or autoimmune hepatitis (not recorded which). The CDR3 runs from the conserved cysteine through the conserved F or W. Not every row has a clone size; where given, it reads once, few, many or a size class.

>TRBV5-6|-|TRBJ1-5
CASSSGTGRRISNQPQHF
>TRBV12-3/TRBV12-4|-|TRBJ1-5
CASSSSGPQHF
>TRBV18|-|TRBJ1-1
CASSRGQLNTEAFF
>TRBV11-1|-|TRBJ1-3
CASSLMVTSGNTIYF
>TRBV12-3/TRBV12-4|medium-sized|TRBJ2-3
CASNDRSRTDTQYF
>TRBV30|-|TRBJ1-6
CAWSTGRGLSSPLHF
>TRBV13|-|TRBJ2-3
CASSLSENTDTQYF
>TRBV5-4|-|TRBJ1-1
CASSSTGGGLMNTEAFF
>TRBV6-6|-|TRBJ2-7
CASSAAGIQGPYEQYF
>TRBV6-5|medium-sized|TRBJ2-5
CASSGSGGASPETQYF
>TRBV6-6|-|TRBJ1-5
CASTFRPTGGQPQHF
>TRBV30|-|TRBJ1-6
CAWSGGQSSYNSPLHF
>TRBV12-3/TRBV12-4|-|TRBJ2-7
CASTPSSGSGNYEQYF
>TRBV12-3/TRBV12-4|-|TRBJ1-5
CASSLTGQGGQPQHF
>TRBV11-1|medium-sized|TRBJ2-3
CASTLDRDTDTQYF
>TRBV6-5|-|TRBJ1-1
CASSRRTGGNTEAFF
>TRBV12-3/TRBV12-4|-|TRBJ2-3
CASSPTGTGGSTAPDTQYF
>TRBV27|-|TRBJ1-2
CATWVNYGYTF
>TRBV18|-|TRBJ2-1
CASSPRTSGYNEQFF
>TRBV19|medium-sized|TRBJ2-5
CASSSDSAGQETQYF
>TRBV5-3|-|TRBJ2-5
CARSSSGGAIETQYF
>TRBV20-1|-|TRBJ2-5
CSATPTYQETQYF
>TRBV19|-|TRBJ2-1
CASSLGLAGGGYEQFF
>TRBV27|medium-sized|TRBJ2-6
CASSFTSSGANVLTF
>TRBV30|medium-sized|TRBJ1-3
CAWSGKHSSGNTIYF
>TRBV5-1|-|TRBJ2-2
CASLDSSTGELFF
>TRBV6-5|-|TRBJ2-5
CASRREETQYF
>TRBV4-1|-|TRBJ2-7
CASSLGGQGYEQYF
>TRBV30|medium-sized|TRBJ2-3
CAWSPRGMGGGTQYF
>TRBV6-1|-|TRBJ1-2
CASILDRGRMGGYTF
>TRBV19|medium-sized|TRBJ2-5
CASSIWLAEETQYF
>TRBV6-1|-|TRBJ1-3
CASSASDRAGNTIYF
>TRBV29-1|medium-sized|TRBJ2-5
CSVATAQETQYF
>TRBV12-3/TRBV12-4|-|TRBJ2-1
CASSLGGHPYNEQFF
>TRBV19|medium-sized|TRBJ2-1
CASNWDYGPYNEQFF
>TRBV30|-|TRBJ2-1
CAWSLGLAGVNEQFF
>TRBV5-4|-|TRBJ2-1
CASSLELAVQGGEQFF
>TRBV6-1|-|TRBJ2-1
CASSARVWTYNEQFF
>TRBV19|-|TRBJ1-2
CASRQGSLLNYGYTF
>TRBV6-5|-|TRBJ1-1
CASSSGLNTEAFF
>TRBV5-1|medium-sized|TRBJ2-2
CASSSNGQGNTGELFF
>TRBV5-6|-|TRBJ1-5
CASSFGSNQPQHF
>TRBV5-1|-|TRBJ1-2
CASSLIGHQDEGYTF
>TRBV6-5|hyperexpanded|TRBJ2-6
CASRRASGANVLTF
>TRBV6-5|medium-sized|TRBJ2-3
CAAAGGSRTDTQYF
>TRBV15|-|TRBJ2-5
CATSTRTSGIETQYF
>TRBV11-1|-|TRBJ2-5
CASTSRSGPEETQYF
>TRBV19|-|TRBJ2-3
CASSPTSGGSTDTQYF
>TRBV29-1|medium-sized|TRBJ2-3
CSVHLAGGTDTQYF
>TRBV12-3/TRBV12-4|-|TRBJ1-2
CASSRTGTIKDGYTF
>TRBV6-2/TRBV6-3|-|TRBJ2-3
CASTRGQGRRGTQYF